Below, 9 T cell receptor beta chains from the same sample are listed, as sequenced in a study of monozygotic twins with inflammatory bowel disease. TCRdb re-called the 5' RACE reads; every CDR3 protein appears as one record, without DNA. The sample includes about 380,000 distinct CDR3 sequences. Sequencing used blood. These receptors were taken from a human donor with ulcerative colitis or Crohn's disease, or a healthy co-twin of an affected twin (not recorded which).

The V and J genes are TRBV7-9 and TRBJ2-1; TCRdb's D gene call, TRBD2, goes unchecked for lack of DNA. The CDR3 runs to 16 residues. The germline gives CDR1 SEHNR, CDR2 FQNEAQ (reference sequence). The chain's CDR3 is CASSSILAGGRYEQFF.

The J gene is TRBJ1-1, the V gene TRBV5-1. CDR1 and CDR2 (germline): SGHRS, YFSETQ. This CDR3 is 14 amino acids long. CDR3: CASSSVVGNTEAFF.

The CDR3 region is CASRGQWGLSNEQYF. The V and J genes are TRBV27 and TRBJ2-7; TCRdb lists TRBD1, though no DNA is available to test this call. This CDR3 comprises 15 residues. CDR1 MNHEY and CDR2 SMNVEV come from the germline V gene (reference sequence).

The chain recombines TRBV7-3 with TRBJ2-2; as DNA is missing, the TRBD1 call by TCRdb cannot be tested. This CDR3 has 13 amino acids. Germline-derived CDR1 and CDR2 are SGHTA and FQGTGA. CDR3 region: CASSFSRTGELFF. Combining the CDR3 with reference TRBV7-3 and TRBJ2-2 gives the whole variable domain GAGVSQTPSNKVTEKGKYVELRCDPISGHTALYWYRQSLGQGPEFLIYFQGTGAADDSGLPNDRFFAVRPEGSVSTLKIQRTERGDSAVYLCASSFSRTGELFFGEGSRLTVL.

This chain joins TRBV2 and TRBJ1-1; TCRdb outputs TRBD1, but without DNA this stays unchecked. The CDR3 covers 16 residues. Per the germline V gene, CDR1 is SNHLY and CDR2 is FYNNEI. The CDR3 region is CASYGQGRGWNTEAFF. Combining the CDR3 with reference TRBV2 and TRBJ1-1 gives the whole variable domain EPEVTQTPSHQVTQMGQEVILRCVPISNHLYFYWYRQILGQKVEFLVSFYNNEISEKSEIFDDQFSVERPDGSNFTLKIRSTKLEDSAMYFCASYGQGRGWNTEAFFGQGTRLTVV.

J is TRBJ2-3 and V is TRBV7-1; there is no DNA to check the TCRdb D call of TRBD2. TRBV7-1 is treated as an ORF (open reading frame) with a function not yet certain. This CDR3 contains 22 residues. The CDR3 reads CASSSQLGGRLARDYGTDTQYF.

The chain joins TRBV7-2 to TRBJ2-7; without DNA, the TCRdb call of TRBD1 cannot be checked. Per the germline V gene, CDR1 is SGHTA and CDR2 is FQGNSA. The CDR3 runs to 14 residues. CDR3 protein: CASNINRGDYEQYF.

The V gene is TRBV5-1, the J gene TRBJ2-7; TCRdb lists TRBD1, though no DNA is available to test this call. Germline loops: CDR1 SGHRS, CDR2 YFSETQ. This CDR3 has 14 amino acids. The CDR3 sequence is CASSPGTEAWEQYF.

CDR3 protein: CSASVAGGVQETQYF. The chain couples TRBV20-1 to TRBJ2-5; TCRdb calls TRBD2, which cannot be checked without DNA. The CDR3 contains 15 residues. Looked up from germline, CDR1 is DFQATT and CDR2 is SNEGSKA (reference sequence).